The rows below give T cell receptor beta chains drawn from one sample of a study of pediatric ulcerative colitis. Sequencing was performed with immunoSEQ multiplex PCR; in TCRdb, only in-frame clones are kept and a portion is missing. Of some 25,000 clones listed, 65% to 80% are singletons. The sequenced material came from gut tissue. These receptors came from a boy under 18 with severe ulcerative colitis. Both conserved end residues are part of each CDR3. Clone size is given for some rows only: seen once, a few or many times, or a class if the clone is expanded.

CASPGGSQETQYF,TRBV2,few,TRBJ2-5,13
CSVGTQYTEAFF,TRBV29-1,-,TRBJ1-1,12
CASSQDPRIYGYTF,TRBV4-3,-,TRBJ1-2,14
CARSFYYGHEQYF,TRBV7-5,-,TRBJ2-7,13
CASSFRNSYEQYF,TRBV5-6,medium-sized,TRBJ2-7,13
CASSVKGTSGSVNEQFF,TRBV6-1,-,TRBJ2-1,17
CASSGRNRGRDTGELFF,TRBV25-1,-,TRBJ2-2,17
CASSLAAGGPAYNEQFF,TRBV7-3,once,TRBJ2-1,17
CASSLSGQGVSGTEAFF,TRBV28,-,TRBJ1-1,17
CASSRDNGGTQYF,TRBV18,-,TRBJ2-5,13
CSVRLQETQYF,TRBV29-1,once,TRBJ2-5,11
CAWKSRGPGTTYEQYF,TRBV30,few,TRBJ2-7,16
CASSIRHSVYGYTF,TRBV19,few,TRBJ1-2,14
CASSPQGGMFNQPQHF,TRBV18,-,TRBJ1-5,16
CSARDNYEQYF,TRBV20-1,-,TRBJ2-7,11
CAWSGGLAGSREQYF,TRBV30,-,TRBJ2-7,15
CASSPGQATEAFF,TRBV7-2,-,TRBJ1-1,13
CASSLDWSLAGETYEQYF,TRBV7-2,-,TRBJ2-7,18
CASSLGGVNTEAFF,TRBV7-2,few,TRBJ1-1,14
CASSLRDSTDTQYF,TRBV5-4,few,TRBJ2-3,14
CASSRTGRGLTDTQYF,TRBV11-3,-,TRBJ2-3,16
CASSLGQNTEAFF,TRBV10-2,few,TRBJ1-1,13
CASSLEGLGTDTQYF,TRBV7-9,-,TRBJ2-3,15
CASSPPPGVMNTEAFF,TRBV18,-,TRBJ1-1,16
CASSWSTSVSYEQYF,TRBV27,-,TRBJ2-7,15
CASSLSTHNEQFF,TRBV9,few,TRBJ2-1,13
CASSPRGAGNQPQHF,TRBV6-5,-,TRBJ1-5,15
CASSPSLNTEAFF,TRBV18,-,TRBJ1-1,13
CASSELAGVGELFF,TRBV2,few,TRBJ2-2,14
CASSLQGRNFGYTF,TRBV6-5,once,TRBJ1-2,14
CASSVGDSVYEKLFF,TRBV9,-,TRBJ1-4,15
CASSQDRGRAAEQYF,TRBV4-3,-,TRBJ2-7,15
CASSPIGLAGGMWDTGELFF,TRBV7-6,-,TRBJ2-2,20